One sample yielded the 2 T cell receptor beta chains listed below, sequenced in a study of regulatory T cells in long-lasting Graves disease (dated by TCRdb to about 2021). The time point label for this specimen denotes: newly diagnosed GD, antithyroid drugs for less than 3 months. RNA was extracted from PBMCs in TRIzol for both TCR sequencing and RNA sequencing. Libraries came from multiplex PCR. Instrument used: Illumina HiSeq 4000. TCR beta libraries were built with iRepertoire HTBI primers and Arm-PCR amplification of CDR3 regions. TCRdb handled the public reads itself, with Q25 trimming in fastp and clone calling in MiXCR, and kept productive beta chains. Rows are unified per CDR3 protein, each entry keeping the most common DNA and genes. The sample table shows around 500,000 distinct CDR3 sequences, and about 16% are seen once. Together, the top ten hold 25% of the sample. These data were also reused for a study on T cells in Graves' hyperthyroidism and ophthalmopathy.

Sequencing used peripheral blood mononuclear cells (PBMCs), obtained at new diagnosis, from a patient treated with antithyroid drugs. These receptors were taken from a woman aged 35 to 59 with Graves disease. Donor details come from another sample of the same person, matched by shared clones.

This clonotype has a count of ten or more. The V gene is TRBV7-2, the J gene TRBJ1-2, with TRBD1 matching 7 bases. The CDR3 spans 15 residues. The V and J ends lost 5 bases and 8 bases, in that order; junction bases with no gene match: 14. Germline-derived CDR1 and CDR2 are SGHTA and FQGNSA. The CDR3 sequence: CASSNRGRGLGGYTF. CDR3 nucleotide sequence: TGTGCCAGCAGCAACCGAGGGAGGGGGCTAGGCGGCTACACCTTC.

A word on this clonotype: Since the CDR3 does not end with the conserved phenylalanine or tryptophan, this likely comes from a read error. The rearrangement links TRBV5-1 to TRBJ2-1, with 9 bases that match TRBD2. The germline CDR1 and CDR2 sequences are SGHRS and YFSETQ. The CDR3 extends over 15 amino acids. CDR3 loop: CASSSAGGSYSEQFS. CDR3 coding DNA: TGCGCCAGCAGCTCAGCGGGGGGCTCCTACAGTGAGCAGTTCTCC.